Following are 19 T cell receptor beta chains from one sample sequenced in a study of T cell responses to AZD1222 COVID-19 vaccine. Measured with immunoSEQ multiplex PCR; TCRdb has only the in-frame clones, and not every one. The data show about 76,000 clones, with around nine tenths seen just once and around 9.9% held by the top ten. The specimen was peripheral blood, collected on day 0 of AZD1222 vaccination. The receptor set was obtained from an adult in good health.

V usage is TRBV2 and J usage is TRBJ2-2, with D unclear. Germline assignment: CDR1 SNHLY and CDR2 FYNNEI. V lost 7 bases and J 2 bases, leaving 11 bases between the germline ends. The CDR3 contains 14 residues. CDR3 coding DNA: TGTGCCAGCAAACGGCAAAGCAACACCGGGGAGCTGTTTTTT. Residues: CASKRQSNTGELFF.

The chain combines TRBV15 with TRBJ2-5, with TRBD1 identical over 10 bases. Trimming at V came to 3 bases and at J to 5 bases, leaving 3 bases not matched to a gene. CDR1 is LNHNV, CDR2 YYDKDF, per germline (reference sequence). The CDR3 consists of 14 residues. Here the CDR3 DNA reads TGTGCCACCAGCAGGGACAGGGGGTCGGAGACCCAGTACTTC. Residues: CATSRDRGSETQYF.

The chain couples TRBV28 to TRBJ2-1, with 12 bases fitting TRBD2. Unmatched junction bases numbered 21, after V lost 6 bases and J lost 3 bases. Germline V gene sequence: CDR1 MDHEN, CDR2 SYDVKM. This CDR3 comprises 21 residues. The DNA of the CDR3 is TGTGCCAGCAGCCCCCTCGTGTGGGACAGGGTACTAGCGGGAGGCTACAATGAGCAGTTCTTC. Amino acid sequence: CASSPLVWDRVLAGGYNEQFF.

This rearrangement joins TRBV3-1 (or the pseudogene TRBV3-2) to TRBJ2-1, with 9 bases aligning to TRBD1. The germline V gene encodes CDR1 LGHDT and CDR2 YNNKEL (reference sequence). V shed 2 bases and J 4 bases; nucleotides not matched to a gene: 9. CDR3 length equals 17 residues. In DNA form, the CDR3 reads TGTGCCAGCAGCCAATACGGGACAGGGAACTTTTACAATGAGCAGTTCTTC. Protein product: CASSQYGTGNFYNEQFF.

The chain joins TRBV6-5 to TRBJ1-5; the D is unclear. This CDR3 contains 15 residues. Germline CDR1 reads MNHEY; CDR2 reads SVGAGI. Trimming took 5 bases from V and 7 from J, leaving 18 bases between them. Here the CDR3 reads CASSPLRAKGQPQHF. The CDR3, as DNA: TGTGCCAGCAGTCCCCTCCGGGCGAAGGGCCAGCCCCAGCATTTT.

This clone was counted at least ten times. The chain links TRBV28 to TRBJ2-5; D possibly corresponds to TRBD2 (5 bases). V lost 6 bases and J lost 9, with 35 bases in between. This CDR3 has 19 residues. The germline V gene encodes CDR1 MDHEN and CDR2 SYDVKM. CDR3 in DNA: TGTGCCAGCAGCCTTTCCCCTGGACTGGGGTCGGTGGCACAAAACCCCCAGTACTTC. This gives the protein CASSLSPGLGSVAQNPQYF.

The chain employs TRBV4-1 and TRBJ2-7, with TRBD2 matching 10 bases. CDR3 size: 18 residues. The germline gives CDR1 MGHRA, CDR2 YSYEKL. V shed 1 base and J 0 bases; nucleotides not matched to a gene: 9. The CDR3 reads CASSQAALAGDRSYEQYF. The DNA for the CDR3 is TGCGCCAGCAGCCAAGCTGCCCTAGCGGGAGACCGCTCCTACGAGCAGTACTTC.

This clone was observed once. The rearrangement uses TRBV29-1 and TRBJ1-1; TRBD1 is a possible D gene (5 bases). This CDR3 contains 15 residues. Germline CDR1 and CDR2: SQVTM and ANQGSEA. Trimming took off 4 bases at V and 1 base at J, with 16 bases between the two ends. The CDR3 coding sequence is TGCAGCGTTGGCCCAACAGACAGCAAGAACACTGAAGCTTTCTTT. Protein product: CSVGPTDSKNTEAFF.

Written as DNA, the CDR3 is TGTGCCAGCAAGTTATGGTTGGGGGCGCGGGGGGGTGAAGCTTTCTTT. Its translation is CASKLWLGARGGEAFF. The chain joins TRBV27 to TRBJ1-1; D is perhaps TRBD1 (6 bases). This CDR3 region has 16 residues. Germline values: CDR1 MNHEY, CDR2 SMNVEV (reference sequence). V was clipped by 7 bases and J by 7 bases, with 25 bases between them.

This chain uses TRBV2 with TRBJ2-1; no firm D call. Trimming took off 2 bases at V and 3 bases at J, with 8 bases between the two ends. CDR3 size: 14 residues. In germline, CDR1 is SNHLY, CDR2 FYNNEI. CDR3 amino acids: CASSERALYNEQFF. CDR3 coding DNA: TGTGCCAGCAGTGAAAGGGCACTCTACAATGAGCAGTTCTTC. Filled out from reference TRBV2 and TRBJ2-1, the complete variable domain reads EPEVTQTPSHQVTQMGQEVILRCVPISNHLYFYWYRQILGQKVEFLVSFYNNEISEKSEIFDDQFSVERPDGSNFTLKIRSTKLEDSAMYFCASSERALYNEQFFGPGTRLTVL.

The chain uses TRBV5-1 and TRBJ2-1; tentatively, D is TRBD2 (6 bases). The CDR3 loop spans 17 amino acids. Germline assignment: CDR1 SGHRS and CDR2 YFSETQ. Trimming took off 4 bases at V and 2 bases at J, with 19 bases between the two ends. The CDR3 sequence is CASSPGATRLAYNEQFF. The CDR3 nucleotides are TGCGCCAGCAGCCCGGGAGCTACCCGCCTTGCCTACAATGAGCAGTTCTTC.

The chain recombines TRBV20-1 with TRBJ2-7; D is ambiguous. CDR3 length equals 11 residues. Germline loops: CDR1 DFQATT, CDR2 SNEGSKA (reference sequence). CDR3 DNA sequence: TGCAGGCCCGGTGGCCTTCGCGAGCAGTACTTC. This sequence encodes CRPGGLREQYF.

The J gene is TRBJ2-3, the V gene TRBV19; 10 nucleotides line up with TRBD1. The CDR3 spans 15 residues. V shed 3 bases and J 4 bases; nucleotides not matched to a gene: 4. CDR1 and CDR2 (germline): LNHDA, SQIVND (reference sequence). CDR3 in amino acids: CASSMGTGESDTQYF. Here the CDR3 DNA reads TGTGCCAGTAGTATGGGGACAGGGGAATCAGATACGCAGTATTTT.

The rearrangement links TRBV25-1 to TRBJ2-7; D unclear. This CDR3 is 11 amino acids long. V shed 1 base and J shed 7 bases, with 5 bases lying between them. CDR1 and CDR2 (germline): MGHDK, SYGVNS. The CDR3 sequence: CASSESREQYF. Here the CDR3 DNA reads TGTGCCAGCAGTGAATCCCGAGAGCAGTACTTC.

The chain employs TRBV10-3 and TRBJ1-5; TRBD1 agrees at 7 bases. The CDR3 sequence is 12 residues long. Per germline, CDR1 ENHRY and CDR2 SYGVKD. Trimming cost V 11 bases and J 4 bases; bases outside gene matches: 5. The CDR3 loop is CASSGGNQPQHF. DNA of the CDR3: TGTGCCTCATCAGGGGGTAATCAGCCCCAGCATTTT.

V usage is TRBV11-2 and J usage is TRBJ1-1; D not resolved. Germline V gene data show CDR1 as SGHAT and CDR2 as FQNNGV. The CDR3 consists of 11 residues. V gave up 0 bases and J gave up 9 bases, with 5 bases separating them. CDR3 sequence reads: CASSLDSQAFF. The CDR3 DNA is TGTGCCAGCAGCTTAGATAGTCAAGCTTTCTTT.

The genes are TRBV11-2 and TRBJ2-1; D is possibly TRBD1 (6 bases). Germline assignment: CDR1 SGHAT and CDR2 FQNNGV. The CDR3 is made up of 15 amino acids. V was cut by 5 bases and J by 3 bases, with 14 bases left in between. The CDR3 DNA sequence: TGTGCCAGCAGCCGAAGGGAAGGGGGCTACAATGAGCAGTTCTTC. Amino acid sequence: CASSRREGGYNEQFF.

V and J are TRBV14 and TRBJ1-1, with D unclear. CDR3 length: 15 residues. Per germline, CDR1 SGHDN and CDR2 FVKESK. The ends were cut back, 0 bases at V and 5 bases at J, with 13 bases in the middle. The CDR3 sequence is CASSQDRTRATEAFF. The CDR3 coding sequence is TGTGCCAGCAGCCAAGATCGAACGAGGGCGACTGAAGCTTTCTTT.

Only a few counts were recorded for this clone. This chain connects TRBV5-1 to TRBJ1-5; D is ambiguous. The germline gives CDR1 SGHRS, CDR2 YFSETQ. V was pared by 4 bases and J by 2 bases, with 7 bases between. The length of the CDR3 is 13 residues. The CDR3 spells CASSAGRNQPQHF. CDR3 nucleotide sequence: TGCGCCAGCAGCGCGGGCCGCAATCAGCCCCAGCATTTT.